Listed here are 14 T cell receptor beta chains from one sample, sequenced in a study of cytomegalovirus exposure and HLA in healthy donors. The PCR contained 60 Vbeta and 13 Jbeta primers. Sequenced by immunoSEQ multiplex PCR; TCRdb stores in-frame clones only, minus some. The data show about 110,000 clones, about three quarters seen once. Specimen: PBMCs. These receptors all stem from a woman aged 45-65 years in good health and CMV-seropositive.

The rearrangement links TRBV6-5 to TRBJ1-2; TRBD1 is a possible D gene (6 bases). Per germline, CDR1 MNHEY and CDR2 SVGAGI. Trimming stripped 5 bases from V and 0 bases from J, with 13 bases between. The CDR3 loop spans 15 amino acids. DNA of the CDR3: TGTGCCAGCAGTACGGAACAGGGAACTAACTATGGCTACACCTTC. Its protein product is CASSTEQGTNYGYTF.

The CDR3 nucleotides read TGTGCCAGCAGCTTCCCCGGACTAGAGACCCCAGATACGCAGTATTTT. Translation gives CASSFPGLETPDTQYF. The chain employs TRBV11-2 and TRBJ2-3; 7 bases are shared with TRBD2. The CDR3 is made up of 16 amino acids. V shed 3 bases and J 4 bases; nucleotides not matched to a gene: 10. Germline values: CDR1 SGHAT, CDR2 FQNNGV. Looking up the rest from reference TRBV11-2 and TRBJ2-3 gives the full variable domain: EAGVAQSPRYKIIEKRQSVAFWCNPISGHATLYWYQQILGQGPKLLIQFQNNGVVDDSQLPKDRFSAERLKGVDSTLKIQPAKLEDSAVYLCASSFPGLETPDTQYFGPGTRLTVL.

The chain carries TRBV7-2 and TRBJ1-1; the D is unclear. CDR3 length equals 15 residues. Trimming took off 5 bases at V and 5 bases at J, with 18 bases between the two ends. The germline V gene has CDR1 SGHTA and CDR2 FQGNSA. The CDR3 loop is CASSPSSLRATEAFF. CDR3 nucleotides: TGTGCCAGCAGCCCCTCCAGCCTGAGAGCGACTGAAGCTTTCTTT.

The J gene is TRBJ1-4, the V gene TRBV27, with D tentatively TRBD1 (6 bases). V was cut by 0 bases and J by 7 bases, with 21 bases left in between. This CDR3 spans 18 amino acids. Germline V gene lookup returns CDR1 MNHEY and CDR2 SMNVEV (reference sequence). CDR3 loop: CASSLSGGTRVVGEKLFF. Written as DNA, the CDR3 is TGTGCCAGCAGTTTATCGGGAGGGACAAGGGTCGTTGGTGAAAAACTGTTTTTT.

V gene TRBV10-2 combines with J gene TRBJ1-3; D is unresolved. V lost 5 bases and J 0 bases, leaving 14 bases between the germline ends. This CDR3 contains 16 residues. The germline CDR1 and CDR2 sequences are WSHSY and SAAADI. The DNA for the CDR3 is TGCGCCAGCAGTTTCGCAACCTGGAGCTCTGGAAACACCATATATTTT. Amino acid sequence: CASSFATWSSGNTIYF.

This clone was recorded only once. The V call is TRBV2, the J call TRBJ2-1; TRBD2 matches at 8 bases. This CDR3 has 15 residues. Germline assignment: CDR1 SNHLY and CDR2 FYNNEI. With 7 bases clipped from V and 3 bases from J, the junction kept 8 bases outside the gene matches. Here the CDR3 reads CASIPQSGGYNEQFF. The CDR3 bases are TGTGCCAGCATCCCTCAGAGCGGGGGCTACAATGAGCAGTTCTTC.

CDR3 DNA sequence: TGCGCCAGCAGCTTGGCAACAGGGGATTCACCCCTCCACTTT. Translating it yields CASSLATGDSPLHF. This sequence joins TRBV5-1 and TRBJ1-6; 7 bases map to TRBD1. The CDR3 sequence is 14 residues long. With 0 bases clipped from V and 8 bases from J, the junction kept 2 bases outside the gene matches. CDR1 SGHRS and CDR2 YFSETQ come from the germline V gene. Together with reference TRBV5-1 and TRBJ1-6, the CDR3 gives the full variable domain: KAGVTQTPRYLIKTRGQQVTLSCSPISGHRSVSWYQQTPGQGLQFLFEYFSETQRNKGNFPGRFSGRQFSNSRSEMNVSTLELGDSALYLCASSLATGDSPLHFGNGTRLTVT.

This clone came up a few times. V is TRBV6-5 and J is TRBJ1-3, with 7 nucleotides matching TRBD1. Germline lookup yields CDR1 MNHEY and CDR2 SVGAGI. The V and J ends lost 6 bases and 1 base, in that order; junction bases with no gene match: 3. This CDR3 is built from 14 residues. The CDR3 is CASSHRGSGNTIYF. The CDR3 DNA reads TGTGCCAGCAGCCACAGGGGATCTGGAAACACCATATATTTT.

The chain uses TRBV5-1 and TRBJ1-1, with a possible D match to TRBD1 (6 bases). Germline assignment: CDR1 SGHRS and CDR2 YFSETQ. This CDR3 comprises 17 residues. Deletions cut 0 bases from V and 4 bases from J, with 19 bases between. Here the CDR3 reads CASSLARRGGGVTEAFF. The CDR3 nucleotides are TGCGCCAGCAGCTTGGCCAGGAGGGGGGGTGGAGTCACTGAAGCTTTCTTT.

This CDR3 is CASSELGGRENTEAFF. The CDR3 bases are TGTGCCAGCAGTGAATTAGGGGGCCGGGAGAACACTGAAGCTTTCTTT. This chain joins TRBV6-1 and TRBJ1-1, with TRBD1 identical over 7 bases. This CDR3 has 16 amino acids. V was clipped by 2 bases and J by 1 base; unmatched bases: 7. CDR1 MNHNS and CDR2 SASEGT come from the germline V gene.

The chain combines TRBV30 with TRBJ2-2; 9 bases map to TRBD2. Germline CDR1 reads GTSNPN; CDR2 reads SVGIG (reference sequence). With V trimmed by 3 bases and J by 8 bases, 4 bases remained unmatched. This CDR3 spans 13 amino acids. CDR3 sequence (DNA): TGTGCCTGGAGGGGGGGACTAGCTGGGGAGCTGTTTTTT. Encoded protein: CAWRGGLAGELFF.

This clone was seen more than once but under ten times. The chain has TRBV19 and TRBJ2-1, with TRBD1 matching 7 bases. CDR3 length: 16 amino acids. Germline V gene data show CDR1 as LNHDA and CDR2 as SQIVND (reference sequence). Unmatched junction bases numbered 9, after V lost 1 base and J lost 6 bases. CDR3 nucleotide sequence: TGTGCCAGTAGTATAGGCGCGACAGGGAATCTCAATGAGCAGTTCTTC. Translated: CASSIGATGNLNEQFF.

The rearrangement links TRBV6-1 to TRBJ1-2; weak D call: TRBD1 (5 bases). Per the germline V gene, CDR1 is MNHNS and CDR2 is SASEGT. V was cut by 0 bases and J by 5 bases, with 13 bases left in between. CDR3 length: 15 amino acids. The CDR3 reads CASSEARVFKYGYTF. CDR3 nucleotide sequence: TGTGCCAGCAGTGAAGCCAGGGTTTTTAAGTATGGCTACACCTTC.

This clone has more than one count but fewer than ten. The V gene is TRBV27, the J gene TRBJ2-1, with D perhaps matching TRBD2 (6 bases). Per the germline V gene, CDR1 is MNHEY and CDR2 is SMNVEV (reference sequence). V shed 5 bases and J shed 14 bases, with 13 bases lying between them. CDR3 length equals 11 residues. CDR3 protein: CASSVGGVKFF. CDR3 nucleotide sequence: TGTGCCAGCAGTGTGGGGGGAGTCAAGTTCTTC.